This T cell receptor (beta chain) is drawn from a study of blood T cell repertoires in COVID-19. For the study at large: The origin of the acute and convalescent COVID-19 samples was the United States, Italy and Spain. PBMCs, B-cell-depleted T cells, or T cells were the source of the cDNA or gDNA that made up the material.

Per the authors' pipeline: Estimation of nucleated cell counts relied on the amplification of reference gene primers. TCRdb's table, derived via immunoSEQ multiplex PCR, lists solely in-frame clones and lacks some. Clone size and the V and J calls come from that table; the DNA yielded D and trimming. The sample records 17,000 or so clones, roughly nine tenths being singletons. The TCR originated in a human donor in a cohort sampled during active COVID-19. The sample consisted of peripheral blood.

This CDR3 is CASSVLTGGEMNTEAFF. The CDR3 coding sequence is TGTGCCAGCAGTGTGCTTACAGGGGGCGAGATGAACACTGAAGCTTTCTTT. V usage is TRBV28 and J usage is TRBJ1-1; 9 bases match TRBD1. The trim removed 5 bases at V and 0 bases at J, leaving 10 bases unmatched. CDR3 length equals 17 residues. The germline CDR1 and CDR2 sequences are MDHEN and SYDVKM.